This is a list of T cell receptor beta chains from one sample in a study of tumor and adjacent non-tumor tissue in lung cancer. Each CDR3 protein gets one entry after TCRdb re-called the multiplex PCR reads with MiXCR. This repertoire shows around 200,000 distinct CDR3 sequences, over 55% found once; its top ten account for about 25%. The source material was lung tumor tissue. The origin of the receptors is a man aged 55 to 70 with non-small cell lung cancer. CDR3s include the opening cysteine and the closing phenylalanine or tryptophan. A D gene is named only where the DNA matches it firmly. Not every row has a clone size; where given, it reads once, few, many or a size class.

abundance,j_gene,v_gene,d_gene,CDR3nt,CDR3aa
NA,TRBJ2-1,TRBV20-1,TRBD2,TGCAGTGCTCCCGCCCCTGGGAGGGGGACTAGCGAGGCGTCCTACAATGAGCAGTTCTTC,CSAPAPGRGTSEASYNEQFF
NA,TRBJ2-5,TRBV29-1,NA,TGCAGCGCCATCAGACCGAGAGAGACCCAGTACTTC,CSAIRPRETQYF
many,TRBJ1-1,TRBV20-1,NA,TGCAGTGCCCTGGACGGGGAGAGGGCTGAAGCTTTCTTT,CSALDGERAEAFF
NA,TRBJ1-2,TRBV20-1,TRBD1,TGCAGTGCCCAGGGACAGGGGGCACGAGGCTTCACCTTC,CSAQGQGARGFTF
NA,TRBJ1-1,TRBV5-1,NA,TGCGGCAGCAGCTTGAGGGGGGCCGAGGGGGGCAACACTGAAGCATTCTTT,CGSSLRGAEGGNTEAFF
medium-sized,TRBJ2-7,TRBV4-3,TRBD2,TGCGCCAGCAGCCAAGAACTAGCGCCTTCCTACGAGCAGTACTTC,CASSQELAPSYEQYF
NA,TRBJ1-1,TRBV20-1,TRBD1,TGCAGTGCTGCCGGGACAGGGGAAACTGATGCTTTCTTT,CSAAGTGETDAFF
NA,TRBJ2-3,TRBV5-6,NA,TGTGCCAGCAGCTTGGTAGGGCTCGCCCCCCCAGATACGCAGTATTTT,CASSLVGLAPPDTQYF
NA,TRBJ1-1,TRBV6-2/TRBV6-3,NA,TGTGCCAGCAGTTACTCGTTGGGCAGGTGGCTGTTGAACACTGAAGCTTTCTTT,CASSYSLGRWLLNTEAFF
once,TRBJ1-1,TRBV12-3/TRBV12-4,NA,TGTGCCAGTAGCCCAAGGGGACATGGGGTTTCGAACACTGAAGCTTTCTTT,CASSPRGHGVSNTEAFF
NA,TRBJ2-1,TRBV5-6,NA,TGTGCCAGCATCCCCTGGGGGCGCTTAAAGCGTAATGAGCAATTCTTC,CASIPWGRLKRNEQFF
NA,TRBJ1-2,TRBV20-1,NA,TGCAGTGCAGAAGCCGCGAAAGTCTATGGCTACACCTTC,CSAEAAKVYGYTF
NA,TRBJ1-2,TRBV5-4,TRBD1,TGTACCAGCAGCTTGCCCCCGGGACAGGGGCATGACTATGGCTACACCTTC,CTSSLPPGQGHDYGYTF
NA,TRBJ2-1,TRBV6-6,NA,TGTGCCAGCAGATTAGCACCCTGGACGGGGCGTAATGAGCATTTCTTC,CASRLAPWTGRNEHFF
NA,TRBJ2-2,TRBV6-6,NA,TGTGCCAGCTGTCTCCCGAGTGGGGAGCTGTTTTTT,CASCLPSGELFF
NA,TRBJ1-1,TRBV5-5,NA,TGTGCCAGCAGCCGGGGGGGATCATATTCTGAAGCTTTCTTT,CASSRGGSYSEAFF
NA,TRBJ2-3,TRBV5-1,TRBD2,TGCGCCAGCAGCTTGGGAGGGAGGGGCACAGATACGCAGTATTTT,CASSLGGRGTDTQYF
NA,TRBJ2-1,TRBV11-3,TRBD2,TGTGCCAGCAGCTTAGTTGCGGGAGGGCTCAATGGGCAATTCTTC,CASSLVAGGLNGQFF
NA,TRBJ2-4,TRBV11-3,NA,TGTGCCACCAGCTTTAAAGGAGGGGGCAAAGACATTCAGTACTTC,CATSFKGGGKDIQYF
once,TRBJ2-3,TRBV5-4,TRBD2,TGTGCCAGCACCTTGCGGGCTAGCGGGAGTAGTGATACACAGTATTTT,CASTLRASGSSDTQYF
NA,TRBJ1-1,TRBV6-1,NA,TGTGCCAGTAGTTGGACCGAACGAAACACTGAAGCTTTCTTT,CASSWTERNTEAFF
NA,TRBJ2-7,TRBV11-3,TRBD2,TGTGCTAGCAGCTTAACGGGGGGATACCACGAGCAGTACTTC,CASSLTGGYHEQYF
once,TRBJ1-1,TRBV2,NA,TGTGCCAGCAGTATCAATTTGAACACTGGAGCTTTCTTT,CASSINLNTGAFF
NA,TRBJ1-5,TRBV30,TRBD1,TGTGCCTGGAGTGGACAGGGAGATCAGCCCCAGCATTTT,CAWSGQGDQPQHF